Shown below are 5 T cell receptor beta chains from a single sample sequenced in a study of blood T cell repertoires in COVID-19. This table comes from immunoSEQ multiplex PCR, and its TCRdb copy is limited to in-frame clones, with some not included. Among about 260,000 clones listed, over 80% were seen once. Sequenced sample: peripheral blood. Every receptor here comes from a woman in her 40s who had recovered from COVID-19.

The V and J genes are TRBV13 and TRBJ1-4, with 12 bases identical to TRBD1. Germline V CDR1 and CDR2: PRHDT, FYEKMQ (reference sequence). The V and J ends lost 5 bases and 8 bases, in that order; junction bases with no gene match: 6. This CDR3 has 15 residues. The CDR3 is CASSPWDRGLEKLFF. The CDR3 nucleotides are TGTGCCAGCAGCCCCTGGGACAGGGGGCTCGAAAAACTGTTTTTT. The whole variable domain, filled in from reference TRBV13 and TRBJ1-4, reads AAGVIQSPRHLIKEKRETATLKCYPIPRHDTVYWYQQGPGQDPQFLISFYEKMQSDKGSIPDRFSAQQFSDYHSELNMSSLELGDSALYFCASSPWDRGLEKLFFGSGTQLSVL.

The chain carries TRBV11-2 and TRBJ2-7; D unclear. The CDR3 runs 11 residues. CDR1 is SGHAT and CDR2 is FQNNGV in the germline V gene. Trimming took off 5 bases at V and 2 bases at J, with 4 bases between the two ends. The CDR3 DNA reads as TGTGCCAGCAGCCCGGCCTACGAGCAGTACTTC. Its translation: CASSPAYEQYF. Variable domain in full (rest from reference TRBV11-2 and TRBJ2-7): EAGVAQSPRYKIIEKRQSVAFWCNPISGHATLYWYQQILGQGPKLLIQFQNNGVVDDSQLPKDRFSAERLKGVDSTLKIQPAKLEDSAVYLCASSPAYEQYFGPGTRLTVT.

This clone was observed a handful of times. The gene calls are TRBV5-1 and TRBJ1-6, with 7 nucleotides matching TRBD1. The length of the CDR3 is 15 residues. V shed 4 bases, J shed 5 bases, and the junction held 6 bases outside the gene matches. Germline assignment: CDR1 SGHRS and CDR2 YFSETQ. This chain's CDR3 is CASSLSGGNNSPLHF. Here the CDR3 DNA reads TGCGCCAGCAGCCTTTCAGGGGGAAATAATTCACCCCTCCACTTT. Using reference TRBV5-1 and TRBJ1-6 for the parts outside the CDR3, the full variable domain is KAGVTQTPRYLIKTRGQQVTLSCSPISGHRSVSWYQQTPGQGLQFLFEYFSETQRNKGNFPGRFSGRQFSNSRSEMNVSTLELGDSALYLCASSLSGGNNSPLHFGNGTRLTVT.

The gene calls are TRBV18 and TRBJ2-1; 7 nucleotides line up with TRBD1. The CDR3 is 19 amino acids. J gave up 3 bases and V 3 bases, and 17 bases lay outside the gene matches. Germline V gene data show CDR1 as KGHSH and CDR2 as LQKENI. CDR3 amino acids: CASSPVDLKNRGLYNEQFF. Here the CDR3 DNA reads TGTGCCAGCTCACCCGTCGACCTGAAGAACAGGGGCCTCTACAATGAGCAGTTCTTC.

This rearrangement joins TRBV3-1 (or the pseudogene TRBV3-2) to TRBJ2-2; D call uncertain. V gave up 8 bases and J gave up 3 bases, with 7 bases separating them. There are 12 residues in the CDR3. Germline loops: CDR1 LGHDT, CDR2 YNNKEL (reference sequence). Here the CDR3 DNA reads TGTGCCAGCTTGCGCTACACCGGGGAGCTGTTTTTT. Its translation is CASLRYTGELFF.